This T cell receptor (beta chain) stems from a study of cytotoxic CD8 clonotypes in ibrutinib-treated CLL. V lost 6 bases and J 1 base, leaving 10 bases between the germline ends. The CDR3 extends over 14 amino acids. In germline, CDR1 is SGHRS, CDR2 YFSETQ. TCRdb's table, derived via immunoSEQ multiplex PCR, lists solely in-frame clones and lacks some. This sample yields more than 110,000 clones, of which 80% are seen a single time; 7.6% belongs to the top ten. The sequencing here drew on PBMCs, taken after 36 months of ibrutinib treatment. The receptor was isolated from a human donor with chronic lymphocytic leukemia. This chain uses TRBV5-1 with TRBJ2-2; a weak D match, TRBD2 (5 bases). The CDR3 sequence: CASNLRENTGELFF. The DNA for the CDR3 is TGCGCCAGCAACCTACGGGAGAACACCGGGGAGCTGTTTTTT.